What follows are 27 T cell receptor beta chains derived from one specimen sequenced in a study of cytomegalovirus exposure and HLA in healthy donors. PCR involved 60 Vbeta and 13 Jbeta primers. The data were produced by immunoSEQ multiplex PCR, yet TCRdb's version contains in-frame clones alone and is incomplete. The sample lists more than 200,000 clones, more than 75% occurring once. The sample comprised PBMCs. These receptors all come from a man between 35 and 55 years old in good health and CMV-seropositive.

J is TRBJ2-1 and V is TRBV11-2; TRBD2 matches 13 bases. J gave up 5 bases and V 5 bases, and 6 bases lay outside the gene matches. The germline V gene encodes CDR1 SGHAT and CDR2 FQNNGV. The CDR3 totals 16 residues. The CDR3, as DNA: TGTGCCAGCAGCCCCCGACTAGCGGGAGGAGACAATGAGCAGTTCTTC. Translated, it gives CASSPRLAGGDNEQFF. The full variable domain, rest sourced from reference TRBV11-2 and TRBJ2-1, is EAGVAQSPRYKIIEKRQSVAFWCNPISGHATLYWYQQILGQGPKLLIQFQNNGVVDDSQLPKDRFSAERLKGVDSTLKIQPAKLEDSAVYLCASSPRLAGGDNEQFFGPGTRLTVL.

The rearrangement joins TRBV9 to TRBJ2-1; D not resolved. From germline, CDR1 is SGDLS and CDR2 YYNGEE. Deletions cut 0 bases from V and 5 bases from J, with 9 bases between. This CDR3 contains 14 residues. CDR3 protein: CASSVAVVNNEQFF. The DNA for the CDR3 is TGTGCCAGCAGCGTAGCGGTTGTAAACAATGAGCAGTTCTTC.

The chain carries TRBV5-1 and TRBJ1-3; D call uncertain. The CDR3 has 13 residues. V was pared by 1 base and J by 8 bases, with 10 bases between. Germline lookup yields CDR1 SGHRS and CDR2 YFSETQ. The CDR3 DNA sequence: TGCGCCAGCAGCTTGACCCCCGGGGACACCATATATTTT. Protein sequence: CASSLTPGDTIYF.

The rearrangement uses TRBV19 and TRBJ1-2; 7 positions match TRBD1. The CDR3 has 15 residues. J was trimmed by 3 bases and V by 7 bases; bases with no gene match: 11. CDR1 LNHDA and CDR2 SQIVND come from the germline V gene (reference sequence). The CDR3 coding sequence is TGTGCCAGTAAGTTAACAGGGGTAGGAGACTATGGCTACACCTTC. This encodes CASKLTGVGDYGYTF.

The chain recombines TRBV4-1 with TRBJ2-4; D is unresolved. The CDR3 has 12 residues. Germline CDR1 and CDR2: MGHRA and YSYEKL. V was trimmed by 1 base and J by 7 bases, leaving 5 bases between them. CDR3 sequence reads: CASSQATNIQYF. In DNA form, the CDR3 reads TGCGCCAGCAGCCAAGCGACTAACATTCAGTACTTC.

This sequence joins TRBV5-1 and TRBJ2-2; 12 bases align to TRBD2. V gave up 4 bases and J gave up 3 bases; unmatched junction bases: 4. CDR3 size: 16 residues. Germline V gene data show CDR1 as SGHRS and CDR2 as YFSETQ. CDR3 region: CASSTGTSGHTGELFF. CDR3 nucleotide sequence: TGCGCCAGCAGCACAGGGACTAGCGGGCACACCGGGGAGCTGTTTTTT.

The chain carries TRBV5-1 and TRBJ1-4, with D unresolved. The CDR3 loop spans 16 amino acids. Germline CDR1 SGHRS, CDR2 YFSETQ. Trimming took 0 bases from V and 4 from J, leaving 13 bases between them. This chain's CDR3 is CASSLGTSRDNEKLFF. In DNA, the CDR3 is TGCGCCAGCAGCTTGGGCACGAGTCGGGATAATGAAAAACTGTTTTTT.

This clone appeared a few times. The V and J genes are TRBV19 and TRBJ2-4, with 9 bases aligning to TRBD2. Trimming took 3 bases from V and 4 from J; bases not matched to a gene: 4. The CDR3 has 15 residues. Germline V gene lookup returns CDR1 LNHDA and CDR2 SQIVND (reference sequence). CDR3 bases: TGTGCCAGTAGTATTAGCGGGAGCACTAAAAACATTCAGTACTTC. This codes for CASSISGSTKNIQYF.

The rearrangement joins TRBV19 to TRBJ2-5, with 8 positions matching TRBD2. With 5 bases clipped from V and 5 bases from J, the junction kept 10 bases outside the gene matches. CDR1 and CDR2 from the germline V gene are LNHDA and SQIVND (reference sequence). The CDR3 contains 15 residues. The CDR3 DNA reads as TGTGCCAGTAGTCCCCCCGGGAGGGCCAGGGAGACCCAGTACTTC. This codes for CASSPPGRARETQYF.

The chain combines TRBV19 with TRBJ2-1; 7 bases are shared with TRBD2. Germline values: CDR1 LNHDA, CDR2 SQIVND (reference sequence). This CDR3 region has 15 residues. The junction had 6 bases not matched to a gene; V was cut back by 3 bases and J by 4 bases. This CDR3 reads CASSIGLAEYNEQFF. The CDR3 coding sequence is TGTGCCAGTAGTATCGGCCTAGCGGAATACAATGAGCAGTTCTTC.

This chain joins TRBV19 and TRBJ1-5; 7 nucleotides match TRBD1. Germline values: CDR1 LNHDA, CDR2 SQIVND (reference sequence). Germline trimming cut 5 bases from V and 2 bases from J; bases unmatched to any gene: 6. CDR3 size: 15 residues. CDR3: CASSPRQGGNQPQHF. As DNA, the CDR3 is TGTGCCAGTAGTCCCCGACAGGGTGGCAATCAGCCCCAGCATTTT.

The chain is built from TRBV7-9 and TRBJ2-7; TRBD1 matches at 7 bases. The V and J ends lost 5 bases and 2 bases, in that order; junction bases with no gene match: 9. The germline V gene encodes CDR1 SEHNR and CDR2 FQNEAQ (reference sequence). This CDR3 is 15 amino acids long. The CDR3 protein is CASSPGTAAAYEQYF. The CDR3 DNA follows: TGTGCCAGCAGCCCCGGGACAGCCGCGGCCTACGAGCAGTACTTC.

As regards this clone: At one boundary the junction diverges from the germline segment, which might be a read error. CDR3 protein: CSSSTGIYGYTF. In DNA form, the CDR3 reads TGTTCCAGCAGCACCGGGATCTATGGCTACACCTTC. V usage is TRBV7-9 and J usage is TRBJ1-2; D is uncertain. This CDR3 spans 12 amino acids. CDR1 and CDR2 from the germline V gene are SEHNR and FQNEAQ (reference sequence).

The genes are TRBV7-8 and TRBJ1-2; 9 bases line up with TRBD1. The CDR3 has 15 residues. J lost 3 bases, V lost 1 base, and 3 bases had no gene match. Germline V lookup: CDR1 SGHVS, CDR2 FQNEAQ. CDR3 coding DNA: TGTGCCAGCAGCTTAGTGGGACAGGGTTACTATGGCTACACCTTC. Its protein product is CASSLVGQGYYGYTF. Filled out from reference TRBV7-8 and TRBJ1-2, the complete variable domain reads GAGVSQSPRYKVAKRGQDVALRCDPISGHVSLFWYQQALGQGPEFLTYFQNEAQLDKSGLPSDRFFAERPEGSVSTLKIQRTQQEDSAVYLCASSLVGQGYYGYTFGSGTRLTVV.

This chain links TRBV29-1 with TRBJ2-7; 10 bases match TRBD1. J was trimmed by 2 bases and V by 6 bases; bases with no gene match: 16. Per the germline V gene, CDR1 is SQVTM and CDR2 is ANQGSEA. The CDR3 consists of 17 residues. The CDR3 DNA is TGCAGCGTGGCCGGGACAGGGGTCTCCTTGAAGCCCTACGAGCAGTACGTC. It encodes CSVAGTGVSLKPYEQYV.

As DNA, the CDR3 is TGTGCTAGTGGTTCAAACTTAGGGACTAGCGGACGGAATGAGCAGTTCTTC. As protein: CASGSNLGTSGRNEQFF. V is TRBV12-5 and J is TRBJ2-1; 11 positions agree with TRBD2. The CDR3 runs to 17 residues. Germline V gene data show CDR1 as LGHNT and CDR2 as FRNRAP. The V segment lost 4 bases and the J segment 7 bases; nucleotides outside the gene matches: 12. Complete variable domain (other parts from reference TRBV12-5 and TRBJ2-1): DARVTQTPRHKVTEMGQEVTMRCQPILGHNTVFWYRQTMMQGLELLAYFRNRAPLDDSGMPKDRFSAEMPDATLATLKIQPSEPRDSAVYFCASGSNLGTSGRNEQFFGPGTRLTVL.

J is TRBJ2-5 and V is TRBV4-1; 7 bases are shared with TRBD2. J was trimmed by 4 bases and V by 3 bases; bases with no gene match: 5. This CDR3 has 14 residues. Germline V gives CDR1 MGHRA, CDR2 YSYEKL. This chain's CDR3 is CASSQVPGGETQYF. The CDR3 nucleotides are TGCGCCAGCAGCCAGGTCCCGGGGGGAGAGACCCAGTACTTC.

The chain recombines TRBV7-9 with TRBJ1-1; 10 nucleotides align to TRBD1. Germline V gives CDR1 SEHNR, CDR2 FQNEAQ (reference sequence). The CDR3 loop spans 16 amino acids. The ends lost 5 bases at V and 1 base at J; junction bases unmatched: 7. Here the CDR3 reads CASSTGTGVTNTEAFF. CDR3 DNA sequence: TGTGCCAGCAGCACCGGGACAGGGGTCACGAACACTGAAGCTTTCTTT.

The chain uses TRBV14 and TRBJ2-7; D may be TRBD2 (5 bases). Trimming pared 11 bases from V and 6 bases from J, leaving 20 bases between. Germline loops: CDR1 SGHDN, CDR2 FVKESK. The CDR3 covers 13 residues. The CDR3 DNA is TGTGCCTTAGGTTTGGAGGATCTAGGCGAGCAGTACGTC. Translating gives CALGLEDLGEQYV.

J is TRBJ2-5 and V is TRBV5-1; 7 nucleotides agree with TRBD2. The V gene end was trimmed by 0 bases and the J gene end by 2 bases; junction bases not matched to a gene: 1. The CDR3 is 14 amino acids. Germline CDR1 is SGHRS and CDR2 is YFSETQ. CDR3 sequence reads: CASSLEGLQETQYF. The CDR3 DNA follows: TGCGCCAGCAGCTTGGAGGGACTACAAGAGACCCAGTACTTC. The full variable domain, completed using reference TRBV5-1 and TRBJ2-5, is KAGVTQTPRYLIKTRGQQVTLSCSPISGHRSVSWYQQTPGQGLQFLFEYFSETQRNKGNFPGRFSGRQFSNSRSEMNVSTLELGDSALYLCASSLEGLQETQYFGPGTRLLVL.

V is TRBV18 and J is TRBJ1-5, with no clear D. Per germline, CDR1 KGHSH and CDR2 LQKENI. CDR3 size: 14 residues. Deletions cut 2 bases from V and 4 bases from J, with 9 bases between. The CDR3 DNA follows: TGTGCCAGCTCACCAATGGGAGAAAATCAGCCCCAGCATTTT. This codes for CASSPMGENQPQHF.

The J gene is TRBJ2-5, the V gene TRBV19; 8 bases line up with TRBD2. The germline V gene has CDR1 LNHDA and CDR2 SQIVND (reference sequence). The CDR3 has 14 amino acids. V was pared by 6 bases and J by 5 bases, with 8 bases of the junction left unmatched. CDR3 amino acids: CASSLTGGSETQYF. The DNA of the CDR3 is TGTGCCAGTAGCCTGACGGGGGGGTCCGAGACCCAGTACTTC.

This sequence joins TRBV6-5 and TRBJ2-1; 9 bases map to TRBD1. This CDR3 comprises 14 residues. Germline assignment: CDR1 MNHEY and CDR2 SVGAGI. Unmatched junction bases numbered 3, after V lost 4 bases and J lost 5 bases. The CDR3 spells CASSSDRGNNEQFF. The CDR3 DNA reads TGTGCCAGCAGTTCGGACAGGGGCAACAATGAGCAGTTCTTC.

This clone is a singleton in its sample. This chain joins TRBV21-1 and TRBJ1-1; the DNA was not compared with TRBD1, the D call given in the table. TRBV21-1 is a pseudogene. The CDR3 has 14 residues. The CDR3 nucleotides are TGTGCCTTCCCGGGACAGGGGGTTAACACTGAAGCTTTCTTT. Its protein is CAFPGQGVNTEAFF.

CDR3 sequence reads: CASSIEGRYTGELFF. CDR3 sequence (DNA): TGTGCCAGTAGTATAGAGGGCAGGTACACCGGGGAGCTGTTTTTT. V and J are TRBV19 and TRBJ2-2; D gene ambiguous. The CDR3 is made up of 15 amino acids. V was shortened by 0 bases and J by 3 bases, with 8 bases between the two germline ends. CDR1 is LNHDA and CDR2 is SQIVND in the germline V gene (reference sequence). The complete variable domain, with remaining parts taken from reference TRBV19 and TRBJ2-2, reads DGGITQSPKYLFRKEGQNVTLSCEQNLNHDAMYWYRQDPGQGLRLIYYSQIVNDFQKGDIAEGYSVSREKKESFPLTVTSAQKNPTAFYLCASSIEGRYTGELFFGEGSRLTVL.

The rearrangement uses TRBV5-1 and TRBJ2-3, with 7 bases that match TRBD2. The germline V gene has CDR1 SGHRS and CDR2 YFSETQ. This CDR3 contains 14 residues. The junction had 11 bases not matched to a gene; V was cut back by 10 bases and J by 3 bases. CDR3 sequence reads: CASEKSSGTDTQYF. The CDR3 DNA is TGCGCCTCCGAGAAGTCTAGCGGTACAGATACGCAGTATTTT.

This clone turned up a few times. This chain uses TRBV11-1 with TRBJ2-6; D gene uncertain. Germline CDR1 and CDR2: SGHAT and FQDESV (reference sequence). This CDR3 has 15 amino acids. Trimming removed 0 bases at V and 1 base at J, with 4 bases between. CDR3 in amino acids: CASSLAPSGANVLTF. CDR3 sequence (DNA): TGTGCCAGCAGCTTAGCCCCATCTGGGGCCAACGTCCTGACTTTC.